The 12 T cell receptor beta chains presented below share a single source sample, sequenced in a study of blood T cells in healthy people across ages. PCR was performed a second time for about 6 to 11 cycles using a sample-barcoded 5' primer and a J-beta primer mix. Each CDR3 protein gets one entry after TCRdb re-called the 5' RACE reads with MiXCR. The table has approximately 670,000 distinct CDR3 sequences, around two fifths seen once. Specimen: blood. The receptors were gathered from a man older than 75 in good health.

This clonotype was seen more than once but under ten times. The chain combines TRBV7-8 with TRBJ2-7; 14 bases align to TRBD2. Germline lookup yields CDR1 SGHVS and CDR2 FQNEAQ. The CDR3 is 16 residues long. V shed 5 bases and J 4 bases; nucleotides not matched to a gene: 7. This chain's CDR3 is CASSRTSGRSSYEQYF. The CDR3 bases are TGTGCCAGCAGCCGGACTAGCGGGAGGTCTTCTTACGAGCAGTACTTC.

The chain recombines TRBV29-1 with TRBJ1-1; D may be TRBD1 (5 bases). The CDR3 spans 15 residues. Germline CDR1 is SQVTM and CDR2 is ANQGSEA. The V gene lost 8 bases and the J gene lost 2 bases, with 21 bases spanning the gap. The CDR3 protein is CSCPDPRGSNTEAFF. The DNA for the CDR3 is TGCAGCTGTCCCGACCCAAGGGGATCAAACACTGAAGCTTTCTTT.

The gene calls are TRBV20-1 and TRBJ1-1; D possibly corresponds to TRBD1 (6 bases). Deletions cut 3 bases from V and 4 bases from J, with 12 bases between. The CDR3 is 13 residues long. Germline V gives CDR1 DFQATT, CDR2 SNEGSKA (reference sequence). CDR3 region: CSASRGGRTEAFF. CDR3 DNA: TGCAGTGCTAGCCGGGGGGGGCGCACTGAAGCTTTCTTT.

This clonotype came up once. Sequence at one end of the junction differs from germline and may be a read error. CDR3 DNA: TGTGCCGGCAGCTTAGGTAGCGGGAGGGGTTCTGGGGCCAACGTCCTGACTTTC. Its protein product is CAGSLGSGRGSGANVLTF. V usage is TRBV7-2 and J usage is TRBJ2-6; the match to TRBD2 covers 11 bases. The CDR3 loop spans 18 amino acids. Germline V gene data show CDR1 as SGHTA and CDR2 as FQGNSA.

The chain couples TRBV4-2 to TRBJ1-2; no firm D call. V was shortened by 1 base and J by 10 bases, with 16 bases between the two germline ends. The CDR3 is 14 residues long. Germline V gives CDR1 LGHNA, CDR2 YNFKEQ. The CDR3 here is CASSQVGSLTDYTF. The CDR3 nucleotides are TGTGCCAGCAGCCAAGTGGGTTCTCTGACTGACTACACCTTC.

The genes are TRBV11-2 and TRBJ2-7, with D maybe TRBD2 (6 bases). The closer fit of TRBJ2-4 to the DNA end suggests the J call may be wrong. The germline V gene has CDR1 SGHAT and CDR2 FQNNGV. The CDR3 loop spans 13 amino acids. The CDR3 sequence is CASGDTRGSIQYF. The CDR3 nucleotides read TGTGCCAGCGGCGACACCCGGGGGAGCATTCAGTACTTC.

As DNA, the CDR3 is TGTGCCAGCAGCCCGCTCACAGGGGCAGAGACCCAGTACTTC. As protein: CASSPLTGAETQYF. This chain links TRBV12-3 or TRBV12-4 with TRBJ2-5; 7 nucleotides align to TRBD1. The CDR3 runs 14 residues. J was trimmed by 4 bases and V by 6 bases; bases with no gene match: 8.

The chain carries TRBV7-2 and TRBJ2-7; D ambiguous. CDR1 and CDR2 from the germline V gene are SGHTA and FQGNSA. This CDR3 region has 12 residues. Trimming pared 4 bases from V and 3 bases from J, leaving 7 bases between. The CDR3 loop is CASSSYNYEQYF. CDR3 nucleotides: TGTGCCAGCAGCTCCTACAACTACGAGCAGTACTTC. Looking up the rest from reference TRBV7-2 and TRBJ2-7 gives the full variable domain: GAGVSQSPSNKVTEKGKDVELRCDPISGHTALYWYRQSLGQGLEFLIYFQGNSAPDKSGLPSDRFSAERTGGSVSTLTIQRTQQEDSAVYLCASSSYNYEQYFGPGTRLTVT.

This chain links TRBV5-5 with TRBJ2-5; 10 nucleotides align to TRBD2. CDR1 and CDR2 (germline): SGHKS, YYEKEE (reference sequence). Trimming took 2 bases from V and 4 from J; bases not matched to a gene: 8. The CDR3 has 16 amino acids. CDR3 amino acids: CASSLTIAGGGETQYF. In nucleotides, the CDR3 is TGTGCCAGCAGCTTAACCATAGCGGGAGGTGGAGAGACCCAGTACTTC.

This chain joins TRBV12-3 or TRBV12-4 and TRBJ2-7, with D unresolved. The CDR3 sequence is 14 residues long. The V and J ends lost 6 bases and 2 bases respectively, with 14 bases between them. The CDR3 loop reads CASSPSPTTYEQYF. The CDR3 DNA follows: TGTGCCAGCAGCCCATCTCCGACCACCTACGAGCAGTACTTC.

This clonotype was observed a single time. V is TRBV5-5 and J is TRBJ2-7, with D perhaps TRBD1 or TRBD2 (5 bases each). The V gene lost 3 bases and the J gene lost 5 bases, with 18 bases spanning the gap. The CDR3 spans 15 residues. Germline lookup yields CDR1 SGHKS and CDR2 YYEKEE (reference sequence). CDR3 loop: CASSSRGTESHEQYF. The CDR3 DNA follows: TGTGCCAGCAGCTCCCGGGGCACGGAGTCCCACGAGCAGTACTTC.

The chain carries TRBV28 and TRBJ1-4, with a possible D match to TRBD1 (6 bases). Germline CDR1 and CDR2: MDHEN and SYDVKM. Trimming took 7 bases from V and 7 from J, leaving 16 bases between them. CDR3 size: 14 residues. The CDR3 loop reads CASTYRTGSEKLFF. CDR3 nucleotides: TGTGCCAGCACTTACCGAACAGGGTCTGAAAAACTGTTTTTT.